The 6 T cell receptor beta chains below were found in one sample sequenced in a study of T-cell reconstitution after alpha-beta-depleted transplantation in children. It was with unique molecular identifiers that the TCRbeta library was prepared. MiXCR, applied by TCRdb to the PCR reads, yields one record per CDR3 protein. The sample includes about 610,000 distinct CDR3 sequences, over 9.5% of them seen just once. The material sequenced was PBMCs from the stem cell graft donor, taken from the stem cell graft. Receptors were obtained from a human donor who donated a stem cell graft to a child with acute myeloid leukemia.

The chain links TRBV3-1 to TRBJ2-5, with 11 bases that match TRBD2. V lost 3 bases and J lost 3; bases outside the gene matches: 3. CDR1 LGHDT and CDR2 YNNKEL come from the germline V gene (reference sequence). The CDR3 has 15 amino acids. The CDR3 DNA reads TGTGCCAGCAGCCACCTACTAGCGGGAGAAGAGACCCAGTACTTC. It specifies CASSHLLAGEETQYF.

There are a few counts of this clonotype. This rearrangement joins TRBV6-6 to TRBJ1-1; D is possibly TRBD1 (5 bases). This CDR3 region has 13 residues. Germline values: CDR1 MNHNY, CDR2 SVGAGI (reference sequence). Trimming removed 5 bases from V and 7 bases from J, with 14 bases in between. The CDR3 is CASSRPGTVEAFF. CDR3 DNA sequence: TGTGCCAGCAGTCGCCCCGGGACGGTTGAAGCTTTCTTT.

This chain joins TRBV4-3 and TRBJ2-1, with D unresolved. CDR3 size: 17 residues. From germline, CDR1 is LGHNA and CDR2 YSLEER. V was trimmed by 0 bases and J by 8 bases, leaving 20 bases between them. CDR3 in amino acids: CASSQDGAAHPSDEQFF. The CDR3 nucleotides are TGCGCCAGCAGCCAAGATGGAGCAGCGCACCCTTCGGATGAGCAGTTCTTC.

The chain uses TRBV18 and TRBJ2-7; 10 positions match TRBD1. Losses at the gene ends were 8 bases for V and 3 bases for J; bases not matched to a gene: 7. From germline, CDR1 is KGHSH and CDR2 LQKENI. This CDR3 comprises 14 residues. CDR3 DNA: TGTGCCAGCACCTCTGGGACAGGGGACTACGAGCAGTACTTC. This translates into CASTSGTGDYEQYF.

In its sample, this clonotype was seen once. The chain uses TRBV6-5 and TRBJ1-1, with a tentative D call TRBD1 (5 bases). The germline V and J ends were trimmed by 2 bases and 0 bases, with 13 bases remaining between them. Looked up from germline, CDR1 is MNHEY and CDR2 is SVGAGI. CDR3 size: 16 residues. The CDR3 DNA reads TGTGCCAGCAGTTACGGGGCAGGCCCCATGAACACTGAAGCTTTCTTT. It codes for CASSYGAGPMNTEAFF.

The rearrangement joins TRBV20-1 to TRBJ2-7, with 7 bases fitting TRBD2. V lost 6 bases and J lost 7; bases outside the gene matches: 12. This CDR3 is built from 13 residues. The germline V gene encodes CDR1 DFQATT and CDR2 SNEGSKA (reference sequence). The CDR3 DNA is TGCAGTGCCGCAGGCGGGAGTCGCAGTGAGCAGTACTTC. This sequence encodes CSAAGGSRSEQYF.